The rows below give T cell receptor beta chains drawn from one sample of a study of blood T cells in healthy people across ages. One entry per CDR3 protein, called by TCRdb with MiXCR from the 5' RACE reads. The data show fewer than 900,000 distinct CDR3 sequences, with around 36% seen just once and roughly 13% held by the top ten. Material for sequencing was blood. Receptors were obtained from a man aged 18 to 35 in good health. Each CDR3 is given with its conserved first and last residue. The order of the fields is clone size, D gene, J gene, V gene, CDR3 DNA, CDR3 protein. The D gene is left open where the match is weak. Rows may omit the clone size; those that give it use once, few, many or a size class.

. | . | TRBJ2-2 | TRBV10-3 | TGTGCCATCAGTGCACGTCTCGGGGAGCTGTTTTTT | CAISARLGELFF
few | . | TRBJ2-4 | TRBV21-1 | TGTGCCAGCAGCAAAGGGAGGAGCTCTCTAGCCAAAAACATTCAGTACTTC | CASSKGRSSLAKNIQYF
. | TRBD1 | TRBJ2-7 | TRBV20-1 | TGCAGTGCTAGAGGGGAGACAGGGGCCTACGAGCAGTACTTC | CSARGETGAYEQYF
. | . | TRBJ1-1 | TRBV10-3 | TGTACCATCAGTGAGTCGGCAGGGAGGAACACTGAAGCTTTCTTT | CTISESAGRNTEAFF
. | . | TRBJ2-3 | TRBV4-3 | TGCGCCAGCAGCCAAGAGCGCGGACTCACAGATACGCAGTATTTT | CASSQERGLTDTQYF
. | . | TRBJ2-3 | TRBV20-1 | TGCAGTGCTAGGGGGGAGAGCACAGATACGCAGTATTTT | CSARGESTDTQYF
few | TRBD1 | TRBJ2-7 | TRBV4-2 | TGTGCCAGCAGCCAGGGACAGGGGGCGAGTGAGCAGTACTTC | CASSQGQGASEQYF
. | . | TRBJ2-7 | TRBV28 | TGTGCCAGCAGGTCACAGAAAATAAGCTCCTACGAGCAGTACTTC | CASRSQKISSYEQYF
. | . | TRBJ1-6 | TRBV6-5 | TGTGCCAGCAGTAACTCCGGGACGGGAAATTCACCCCTCCACTTT | CASSNSGTGNSPLHF
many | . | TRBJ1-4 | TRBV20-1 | TGCAGTGCTAAAGGCGCAACTAATGAAAAACTGTTTTTT | CSAKGATNEKLFF
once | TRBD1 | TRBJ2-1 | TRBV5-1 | TGCGCCAGCAGCCCACAGGGGGTCACCTACAATGAGCAGTTCTTC | CASSPQGVTYNEQFF
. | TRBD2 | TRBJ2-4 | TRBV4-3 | TGCGCCAGCAGCCAAGATGGGCTAGCGGGGGTAAAAAACATTCAGTACTTC | CASSQDGLAGVKNIQYF
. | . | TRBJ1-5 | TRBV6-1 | TGTGCCAGCAGTGGATCGCAGTGGGGCAATCAGCCCCAGCATTTT | CASSGSQWGNQPQHF
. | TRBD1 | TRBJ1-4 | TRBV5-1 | TGCGCCAGCAGCTTGGAGGCAGGGGGAGAGGAAAAACTGTTTTTT | CASSLEAGGEEKLFF
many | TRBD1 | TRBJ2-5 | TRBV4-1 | TGCGCCAGCAGCCAAACAGGGGCCCCTCTGTACTTC | CASSQTGAPLYF
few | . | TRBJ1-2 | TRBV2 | TGTGCCAGCAACACCATGGTTACAGATCCCTACACCTTC | CASNTMVTDPYTF
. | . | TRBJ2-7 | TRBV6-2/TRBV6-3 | TGTGCCAGCAGTGACGGGAGCCTAAAGCACGAGCAGTACTTC | CASSDGSLKHEQYF
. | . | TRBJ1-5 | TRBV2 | TGTGCCAGCAGTGGGGACCTTTATAGCAATCAGCCCCAGCATTTT | CASSGDLYSNQPQHF
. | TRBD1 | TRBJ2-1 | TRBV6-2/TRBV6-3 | TGTGCCAGCAGTTACCTCATGGACAGGGGCTACAATGAGCAGTTCTTC | CASSYLMDRGYNEQFF
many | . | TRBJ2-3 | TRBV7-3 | TGTGCCAGCAGCTTAACGGGGGCTCGCGCGTCTTCAGATACGCAGTATTTT | CASSLTGARASSDTQYF
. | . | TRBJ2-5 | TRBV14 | TGTGCCAGCGGCGCTCATGGGACCCAGTACTTC | CASGAHGTQYF
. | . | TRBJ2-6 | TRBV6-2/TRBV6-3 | TGTGCCAGCAGTTACGGTCGTGGAGGTGTCAAATCTGGGGCCAACGTCCTGACTTTC | CASSYGRGGVKSGANVLTF
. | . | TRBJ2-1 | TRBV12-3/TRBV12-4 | TGTGCCAGCTCCTCGGGGAGGCTAGCACCCCGGAATGAGCAGTTCTTC | CASSSGRLAPRNEQFF
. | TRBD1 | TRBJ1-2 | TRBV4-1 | TGCGCCAGCAGCCCGGGACAGTTGGACTGTGGCTACACCTTC | CASSPGQLDCGYTF
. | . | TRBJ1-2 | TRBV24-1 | TGTGCCACCAGTGATATTGGGTCGCCCCTTTCTTATGGCTACACCTTC | CATSDIGSPLSYGYTF
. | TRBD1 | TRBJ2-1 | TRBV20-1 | TGCAGTGCTAGCGTGGGACAGGGGGCTCGGGAGCAGTTCTTC | CSASVGQGAREQFF
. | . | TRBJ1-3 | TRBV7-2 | TGTGCCAGCAGCCCCGTCCTTCACTCTGGAAACACCATATATTTT | CASSPVLHSGNTIYF
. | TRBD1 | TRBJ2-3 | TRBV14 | TGTGCCAGCTGCGCAAAGGGACAGAATCGGGGAGATACGCAGTATTTT | CASCAKGQNRGDTQYF
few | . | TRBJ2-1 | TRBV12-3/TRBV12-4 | TGTGCCAGCAGTTCAACCGGGGCCAGGGGTGAGCGGTTCTTC | CASSSTGARGERFF
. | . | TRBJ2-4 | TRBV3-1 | TGTGCCAGCAGCCAAGATCTCTTAGCCAAAAACATTCAGTACTTC | CASSQDLLAKNIQYF
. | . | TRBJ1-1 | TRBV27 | TGTGCCAGCAGTGGCCGCAGGTTACTGAACACTGAAGCTTTCTTT | CASSGRRLLNTEAFF
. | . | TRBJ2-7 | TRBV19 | TGTGCCAGTAGTTATCTTGGTGACGAGCAGTACTTC | CASSYLGDEQYF
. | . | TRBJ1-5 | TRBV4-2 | TGTGCCAGCAGCCAAGTTTGGCGGGGAGGGAGCAATCAGCCCCAGCATTTT | CASSQVWRGGSNQPQHF
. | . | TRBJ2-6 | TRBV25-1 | TGTGCCAGCAGTGGTCCCGTCCTGACTTTC | CASSGPVLTF
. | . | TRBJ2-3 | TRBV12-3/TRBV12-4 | TGTGCCAGCAGAAGGGCGGGGTTGGGGGCAGATACGCAGTATTTT | CASRRAGLGADTQYF
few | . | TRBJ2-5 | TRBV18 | TGTGCCAGCTCACCGTCAAGTTTGGAGACCCAGTACTTC | CASSPSSLETQYF
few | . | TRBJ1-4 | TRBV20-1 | TGCAGTGCCGTCGACAGGACAACTAATGAAAAACTGTTTTTT | CSAVDRTTNEKLFF
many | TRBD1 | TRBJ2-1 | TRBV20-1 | TGCAGTGCTACGGGACAGGGCACTGTGCAGTTCTTC | CSATGQGTVQFF
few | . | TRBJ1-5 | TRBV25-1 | TGTGCGCCGGACGACAAGCACAATCAGCCCCAGCATTTT | CAPDDKHNQPQHF
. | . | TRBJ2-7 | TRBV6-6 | TGTGCCAGCAGTCCCCTACAGGATACCTACGAGCAGTACTTC | CASSPLQDTYEQYF
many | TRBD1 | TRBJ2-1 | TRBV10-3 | TGTGCCATTTCGGACAGGCTCTCCTACAATGAGCAGTTCTTC | CAISDRLSYNEQFF
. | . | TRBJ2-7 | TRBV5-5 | TGTGCCAGCAGCGTGGCCTCCTACAATGAGCAGTACTTC | CASSVASYNEQYF
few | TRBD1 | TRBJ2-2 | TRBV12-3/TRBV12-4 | TGTGCCAGCAGCCCCCAAGGGACAGAAAACACCGGGGAGCTGTTTTTT | CASSPQGTENTGELFF
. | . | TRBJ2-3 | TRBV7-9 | TGTGCCAGCAGCTTAGTTGCGGGGAGTTTGGATACGCAGTATTTT | CASSLVAGSLDTQYF
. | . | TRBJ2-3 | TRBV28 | TGTGCCAGCAACACTGAGGGAGGAGGACTGGATACGCAGTATTTT | CASNTEGGGLDTQYF
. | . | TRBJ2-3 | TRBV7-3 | TGTGCCAGCAGCTCCAGGGTTGGGGACACAGATACGCAGTATTTT | CASSSRVGDTDTQYF
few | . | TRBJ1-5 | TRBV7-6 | TGTGCCAGCAGCGAACTTGGGGCCACAATCCATCAGCCCCAGCATTTT | CASSELGATIHQPQHF
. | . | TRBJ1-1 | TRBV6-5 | TGTGCCAGCAGTGCTAACCTGGGGAACACTGAAGCTTTCTTT | CASSANLGNTEAFF
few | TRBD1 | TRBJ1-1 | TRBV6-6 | TGTGCCAGCAGTTCAGGGACAGCGTGGACTGAAGCTTTCTTT | CASSSGTAWTEAFF
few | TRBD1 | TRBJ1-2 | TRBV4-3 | TGCGCCAGCAGCCCCAGGGGGGCGCCATTCCTTCCAGCTAACTATGGCTACACCTTC | CASSPRGAPFLPANYGYTF
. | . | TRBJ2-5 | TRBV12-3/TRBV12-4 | TGTGCCAGCAGTTTTAGGGACAACCAAGCGACCCAGTACTTC | CASSFRDNQATQYF
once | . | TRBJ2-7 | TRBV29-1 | TGCAGCGAAACCGGCTTTGTTCGTGAGCAGTACTTC | CSETGFVREQYF
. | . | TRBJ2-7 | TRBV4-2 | TGTGCCAGCAGCCAAGATCGGAGCGGACATGAGCAGTACTTC | CASSQDRSGHEQYF
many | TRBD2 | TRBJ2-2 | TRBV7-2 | TGTGCCAGCAGCTTCTCCTTAGCGGGCCGGGGGGCCGGGGAGCTGTTTTTT | CASSFSLAGRGAGELFF
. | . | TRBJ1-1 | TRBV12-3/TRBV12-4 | TGTGCCAGCAGCGAGATACCTGAAGCTTTCTTT | CASSEIPEAFF